These 27 T cell receptor beta chains originate from one sample sequenced in a study of CD8 T cells in Susac syndrome. Random hexamers served to reverse transcribe roughly 0.45 to 1 ug RNA. MiXCR, applied by TCRdb to the immunoSEQ multiplex PCR reads, yields one record per CDR3 protein. Seen here are roughly 250,000 distinct CDR3 sequences, about 95% observed once, and the top ten hold 0.1%. Sequenced material: CD4+ T cells from PBMCs. The receptors originated from a human donor with Susac syndrome.

J is TRBJ1-1 and V is TRBV25-1; D is ambiguous. Germline V gene lookup returns CDR1 MGHDK and CDR2 SYGVNS. This CDR3 comprises 15 residues. Between the trimmed V and J ends, which lost 5 bases and 0 bases, there was a span of 13 bases. The CDR3 DNA sequence: TGTGCCAGCAGTCACCAGGCAGCCATGAACACTGAAGCTTTCTTT. Translating it yields CASSHQAAMNTEAFF.

V usage is TRBV12-3 or TRBV12-4 and J usage is TRBJ2-3; D possibly corresponds to TRBD2 (6 bases). This CDR3 comprises 17 residues. The V and J ends lost 7 bases and 6 bases respectively, with 26 bases between them. CDR3 sequence: CASTTPGSGPRGDTQYF. The CDR3 DNA is TGTGCCAGCACCACCCCAGGTAGCGGCCCCCGTGGGGATACGCAGTATTTT.

The chain joins TRBV12-3 or TRBV12-4 to TRBJ1-2; D gene ambiguous. The CDR3 contains 14 residues. The germline V and J ends were trimmed by 6 bases and 0 bases, with 11 bases remaining between them. The CDR3 nucleotides are TGTGCCAGCAGGGAGACGAACACTAACTATGGCTACACCTTC. It is translated as CASRETNTNYGYTF.

V gene TRBV20-1 combines with J gene TRBJ2-3, with 9 bases fitting TRBD2. J lost 1 base, V lost 1 base, and 6 bases had no gene match. CDR3 size: 16 residues. In germline, CDR1 is DFQATT, CDR2 SNEGSKA (reference sequence). The CDR3 nucleotides are TGCAGTGCTAGAGGACTAGCGGAGGGGGGCACAGATACGCAGTATTTT. As protein: CSARGLAEGGTDTQYF.

The J gene is TRBJ2-1, the V gene TRBV12-3 or TRBV12-4, with 7 bases matching TRBD2. V shed 6 bases, J shed 6 bases, and the junction held 8 bases outside the gene matches. This CDR3 is 14 amino acids long. The CDR3: CASRPLLATNEQFF. In nucleotides, the CDR3 is TGTGCCAGCAGGCCTCTACTAGCGACCAATGAGCAGTTCTTC.

On this clonotype: At one end the junction does not follow the germline gene, possibly because of a read error. The chain joins TRBV18 to TRBJ1-3; D call uncertain. The CDR3 sequence is 14 residues long. Germline V CDR1 and CDR2: KGHSH, LQKENI. DNA of the CDR3: TGTGCCAGCTCTCTCGACCACTCTGAAAACACCATATATTTT. It encodes CASSLDHSENTIYF.

This rearrangement joins TRBV7-9 to TRBJ2-6, with 9 bases lining up with TRBD1. V gave up 5 bases and J gave up 4 bases; unmatched junction bases: 6. Germline V gene data show CDR1 as SEHNR and CDR2 as FQNEAQ (reference sequence). The CDR3 is 16 residues long. CDR3 sequence (DNA): TGTGCCAGCAGCCAAGGGACAGGGTTCGGGGCCAACGTCCTGACTTTC. This gives the protein CASSQGTGFGANVLTF.

This clonotype was seen just once. The chain has TRBV29-1 and TRBJ2-1, with D maybe TRBD1 (6 bases). The V gene lost 4 bases and the J gene lost 9 bases, with 13 bases spanning the gap. This CDR3 contains 12 residues. Per the germline V gene, CDR1 is SQVTM and CDR2 is ANQGSEA. The chain's CDR3 is CSVVRTEGEQFF. CDR3 bases: TGCAGCGTTGTTAGGACAGAGGGTGAGCAGTTCTTC.

The sample holds a few counts of this clonotype. V usage is TRBV5-1 and J usage is TRBJ2-3; maybe TRBD1 (6 bases). The V gene's germline CDR1 is SGHRS and CDR2 YFSETQ. V lost 0 bases, J lost 9 bases, and 8 bases lay in between. The length of the CDR3 is 12 residues. The CDR3 DNA follows: TGCGCCAGCAGCTTGGAGGGGGACACGCAGTATTTT. Translated: CASSLEGDTQYF.

The chain recombines TRBV7-8 with TRBJ1-2; TRBD1 matches 8 bases. This CDR3 is 14 amino acids long. After removal of 4 bases from V and 8 bases from J, the junction contained 9 bases not matched to a gene. From germline, CDR1 is SGHVS and CDR2 FQNEAQ. The CDR3 protein is CASSSRLGQGGYTF. CDR3 in DNA: TGTGCCAGCAGCTCTCGCCTCGGACAGGGCGGCTACACCTTC.

As DNA, the CDR3 is TGTGCCAGCAGTTTGACGGTCTCCAATCAGCCCCAGCATTTT. Translated: CASSLTVSNQPQHF. The chain employs TRBV28 and TRBJ1-5; D is unclear. The CDR3 consists of 14 residues. CDR1 is MDHEN, CDR2 SYDVKM, per germline. V dropped 3 bases and J dropped 3 bases, with 9 bases sitting between them.

This clonotype has only one observation. The chain combines TRBV7-2 with TRBJ2-1, with 9 positions matching TRBD2. After removal of 5 bases from V and 6 bases from J, the junction contained 11 bases not matched to a gene. Germline V gene sequence: CDR1 SGHTA, CDR2 FQGNSA. The CDR3 consists of 16 residues. CDR3 sequence (DNA): TGTGCCAGCAGCCCCAAACAGCGGGAGGTCCCCAATGAGCAGTTCTTC. Its translation is CASSPKQREVPNEQFF.

This rearrangement joins TRBV30 to TRBJ1-1, with D perhaps matching TRBD1 (5 bases). This CDR3 has 14 residues. V was pared by 4 bases and J by 2 bases, with 14 bases between. Per the germline V gene, CDR1 is GTSNPN and CDR2 is SVGIG (reference sequence). This CDR3 is CAWIKAGLNTEAFF. The CDR3 nucleotides read TGTGCCTGGATAAAGGCAGGGCTAAACACTGAAGCTTTCTTT.

The chain links TRBV29-1 to TRBJ2-2, with 7 bases matching TRBD1. Germline CDR1 is SQVTM and CDR2 is ANQGSEA. This CDR3 has 15 amino acids. The ends lost 4 bases at V and 0 bases at J; junction bases unmatched: 5. The CDR3 region is CSVVRGQSNTGELFF. For the CDR3, the DNA is TGCAGCGTTGTCAGGGGACAGTCGAACACCGGGGAGCTGTTTTTT.

This chain links TRBV18 with TRBJ1-1; tentative D call: TRBD1 (6 bases). This CDR3 is built from 13 residues. Trimming pared 2 bases from V and 5 bases from J, leaving 9 bases between. Germline loops: CDR1 KGHSH, CDR2 LQKENI. CDR3 sequence (DNA): TGTGCCAGCTCACCAACAGGGAGGACTGAAGCTTTCTTT. This sequence encodes CASSPTGRTEAFF.

The chain carries TRBV30 and TRBJ2-3, with no clear D. From germline, CDR1 is GTSNPN and CDR2 SVGIG (reference sequence). V gave up 0 bases and J gave up 5 bases, with 15 bases separating them. The CDR3 sequence is 15 residues long. The CDR3 DNA reads as TGTGCCTGGAGTGTAAGGGTTTTGGGCGAAGATACGCAGTATTTT. Encoded protein: CAWSVRVLGEDTQYF.

The J gene is TRBJ1-1, the V gene TRBV29-1; no clear D gene. Trimming removed 0 bases at V and 1 base at J, with 3 bases between. CDR3 length: 12 residues. In germline, CDR1 is SQVTM, CDR2 ANQGSEA. The CDR3 spells CSVEDQNTEAFF. In DNA form, the CDR3 reads TGCAGCGTTGAAGACCAGAACACTGAAGCTTTCTTT.

The genes are TRBV20-1 and TRBJ2-7, with 7 bases that match TRBD2. Trimming took 1 base from V and 0 from J; bases not matched to a gene: 9. CDR1 and CDR2 from the germline V gene are DFQATT and SNEGSKA (reference sequence). The CDR3 consists of 16 residues. The DNA for the CDR3 is TGCAGTGCTAGAGGTTCCCTTCGCGGGAGCTCCTACGAGCAGTACTTC. Protein sequence: CSARGSLRGSSYEQYF.

The chain carries TRBV5-4 and TRBJ2-1; possible D gene TRBD1, 6 bases. V dropped 5 bases and J dropped 2 bases, with 11 bases sitting between them. Germline CDR1 and CDR2: SGHNT and YYREEE (reference sequence). The CDR3 is 14 residues long. The CDR3 region is CASSSGTTYNEQFF. Written as DNA, the CDR3 is TGTGCCAGCAGTTCCGGGACAACCTACAATGAGCAGTTCTTC.

The CDR3: CSARTDRQGKLFF. The DNA for the CDR3 is TGCAGTGCTAGAACGGACCGCCAGGGAAAACTGTTTTTT. The rearrangement uses TRBV20-1 and TRBJ1-4, with TRBD1 as a possible D gene (5 bases). V was pared by 2 bases and J by 10 bases, with 14 bases between. The CDR3 contains 13 residues. The germline CDR1 and CDR2 sequences are DFQATT and SNEGSKA (reference sequence).

The chain couples TRBV30 to TRBJ2-7, with TRBD2 matching over 13 bases. This CDR3 has 15 residues. Germline CDR1 reads GTSNPN; CDR2 reads SVGIG (reference sequence). J gave up 2 bases and V 3 bases, and 4 bases lay outside the gene matches. DNA of the CDR3: TGTGCCTGGAGGTTACTAGCGGGAGGGCCCTACGAGCAGTACTTC. Translated: CAWRLLAGGPYEQYF.

The chain uses TRBV20-1 and TRBJ1-2, with a possible D match to TRBD1 (5 bases). V was trimmed by 3 bases and J by 6 bases, leaving 14 bases between them. The CDR3 has 13 residues. Germline CDR1 is DFQATT and CDR2 is SNEGSKA (reference sequence). The DNA of the CDR3 is TGCAGTGCTAGCGCTGGGAGGGGTGATGGCTACACCTTC. Protein product: CSASAGRGDGYTF.

The V call is TRBV28, the J call TRBJ1-2; TRBD1 might be the D (6 bases). Trimming stripped 5 bases from V and 3 bases from J, with 10 bases between. This CDR3 comprises 13 residues. Germline lookup yields CDR1 MDHEN and CDR2 SYDVKM. The chain's CDR3 is CASSDGQYYGYTF. CDR3 nucleotide sequence: TGTGCCAGCAGTGATGGACAGTACTATGGCTACACCTTC.

This chain connects TRBV29-1 to TRBJ2-5; D is possibly TRBD1 (5 bases). CDR3 length: 12 residues. Trimming removed 6 bases from V and 2 bases from J, with 10 bases in between. CDR1 SQVTM and CDR2 ANQGSEA come from the germline V gene. The chain's CDR3 is CSVNRIQETQYF. CDR3 DNA sequence: TGCAGCGTCAACAGGATTCAAGAGACCCAGTACTTC.

In DNA form, the CDR3 reads TGTGCCAGCAGCAAGGGGAGGGGGGACTATGGCTACACCTTC. Amino acids: CASSKGRGDYGYTF. The V gene is TRBV21-1, the J gene TRBJ1-2. TRBV21-1 counts as a pseudogene. This CDR3 is built from 14 residues.

The genes are TRBV27 and TRBJ1-5; D not resolved. V was trimmed by 5 bases and J by 12 bases, leaving 23 bases between them. The CDR3 sequence is 15 residues long. CDR1 MNHEY and CDR2 SMNVEV come from the germline V gene (reference sequence). CDR3 nucleotides: TGTGCCAGCAGTGTCCACCGCCAAGCCGCGACACTCCAGCATTTT. Translated: CASSVHRQAATLQHF.

The V call is TRBV20-1, the J call TRBJ2-5; D gene uncertain. V was cut by 3 bases and J by 5 bases, with 19 bases left in between. CDR1 and CDR2 (germline): DFQATT, SNEGSKA (reference sequence). This CDR3 is 15 amino acids long. The CDR3 loop reads CSASPARKGPETQYF. The CDR3 DNA reads TGCAGTGCTAGTCCGGCCAGAAAGGGCCCGGAGACCCAGTACTTC.